The 7 T cell receptor beta chains below all came from one sample that was sequenced in a study of blood T cell repertoires in COVID-19. Clones were read by immunoSEQ multiplex PCR, and TCRdb kept only the in-frame ones, dropping some. The table includes around 260,000 clones, around 90% detected once. The sequencing sample was made of peripheral blood. All receptors come from an older woman with COVID-19, enrolled during active disease.

The V call is TRBV9, the J call TRBJ1-3; tentative D call: TRBD1 (5 bases). This CDR3 is 15 amino acids long. Germline lookup yields CDR1 SGDLS and CDR2 YYNGEE. Trimming removed 0 bases from V and 4 bases from J, with 11 bases in between. In DNA, the CDR3 is TGTGCCAGCAGCGTAGCAGGGTCGTTCGGAAACACCATATATTTT. Its translation: CASSVAGSFGNTIYF.

J is TRBJ2-1 and V is TRBV19; 8 positions agree with TRBD2. CDR3 size: 14 residues. The trim removed 5 bases at V and 6 bases at J, leaving 6 bases unmatched. Per germline, CDR1 LNHDA and CDR2 SQIVND (reference sequence). The CDR3 reads CASSLVAGSNEQFF. The CDR3 bases are TGTGCCAGTAGTTTGGTAGCGGGAAGCAATGAGCAGTTCTTC. Variable domain in full (rest from reference TRBV19 and TRBJ2-1): DGGITQSPKYLFRKEGQNVTLSCEQNLNHDAMYWYRQDPGQGLRLIYYSQIVNDFQKGDIAEGYSVSREKKESFPLTVTSAQKNPTAFYLCASSLVAGSNEQFFGPGTRLTVL.

V is TRBV25-1 and J is TRBJ2-7; TRBD2 agrees at 10 bases. Germline V gene sequence: CDR1 MGHDK, CDR2 SYGVNS. V shed 5 bases and J 6 bases; nucleotides not matched to a gene: 7. The CDR3 length is 14 residues. CDR3 in DNA: TGTGCCAGCAGTCGGGGACTAGCGTCGGGCGAGCAGTACTTC. Its protein product is CASSRGLASGEQYF.

V is TRBV2 and J is TRBJ2-6; D perhaps matches TRBD1 (5 bases). V was clipped by 6 bases and J by 3 bases, with 12 bases between them. The CDR3 covers 15 residues. Germline V gene lookup returns CDR1 SNHLY and CDR2 FYNNEI. The CDR3 DNA sequence: TGTGCCAGCAGACCGACAGTGTTTGGGGCCAACGTCCTGACTTTC. It yields the protein CASRPTVFGANVLTF.

The chain is built from TRBV30 and TRBJ1-2, with D perhaps matching TRBD1 (6 bases). Trimming stripped 3 bases from V and 8 bases from J, with 19 bases between. CDR1 GTSNPN and CDR2 SVGIG come from the germline V gene (reference sequence). This CDR3 has 14 residues. Here the CDR3 reads CAWSKPGGARGYTF. The CDR3 bases are TGTGCCTGGAGCAAACCGGGGGGGGCGCGCGGCTACACCTTC. The full variable domain, its missing parts supplied by reference TRBV30 and TRBJ1-2, is SQTIHQWPATLVQPVGSPLSLECTVEGTSNPNLYWYRQAAGRGLQLLFYSVGIGQISSEVPQNLSASRPQDRQFILSSKKLLLSDSGFYLCAWSKPGGARGYTFGSGTRLTVV.

This clone was recorded once. The V and J genes are TRBV3-1 (or the pseudogene TRBV3-2) and TRBJ2-7, with D uncertain. In germline, CDR1 is LGHDT, CDR2 YNNKEL (reference sequence). CDR3 length: 13 residues. V lost 4 bases to trimming and J lost 4 bases, with 11 bases between them. The CDR3 loop reads CASSPPRGYEQYF. CDR3 nucleotide sequence: TGTGCCAGCAGCCCCCCACGAGGATACGAGCAGTACTTC.

The rearrangement joins TRBV29-1 to TRBJ2-1, with TRBD2 identical over 9 bases. The CDR3 runs 14 residues. CDR1 and CDR2 (germline): SQVTM, ANQGSEA. The junction had 6 bases not matched to a gene; V was cut back by 1 base and J by 8 bases. CDR3 amino acids: CSVEVASGRYEQFF. Written as DNA, the CDR3 is TGCAGCGTTGAAGTTGCCAGCGGGAGGTATGAGCAGTTCTTC.